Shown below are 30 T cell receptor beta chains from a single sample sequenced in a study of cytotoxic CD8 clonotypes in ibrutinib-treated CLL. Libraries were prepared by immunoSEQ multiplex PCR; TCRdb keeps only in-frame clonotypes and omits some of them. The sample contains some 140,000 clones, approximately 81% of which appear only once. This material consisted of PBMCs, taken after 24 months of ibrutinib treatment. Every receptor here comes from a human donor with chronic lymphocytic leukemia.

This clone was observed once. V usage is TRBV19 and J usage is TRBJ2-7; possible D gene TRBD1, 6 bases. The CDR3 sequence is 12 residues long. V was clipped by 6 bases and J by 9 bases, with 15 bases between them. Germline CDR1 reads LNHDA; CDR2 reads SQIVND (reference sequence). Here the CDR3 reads CASSLDSSAQYF. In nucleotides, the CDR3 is TGTGCCAGTAGCTTGGACAGTTCCGCGCAGTACTTC.

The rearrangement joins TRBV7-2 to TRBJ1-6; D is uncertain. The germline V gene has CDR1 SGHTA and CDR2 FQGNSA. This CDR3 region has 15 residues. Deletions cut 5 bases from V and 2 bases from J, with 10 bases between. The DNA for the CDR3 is TGTGCCAGCAGCCCCGAGCACCCCTATAATTCACCCCTCCACTTT. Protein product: CASSPEHPYNSPLHF.

Written as DNA, the CDR3 is TGTGCCAGCAGCCCCTCAGGACAGGGCGTGAGGTCACCCCTCCACTTT. It specifies CASSPSGQGVRSPLHF. The chain joins TRBV5-4 to TRBJ1-6; 8 positions agree with TRBD1. The CDR3 consists of 16 residues. V lost 4 bases and J lost 10; bases outside the gene matches: 13. CDR1 and CDR2 from the germline V gene are SGHNT and YYREEE (reference sequence).

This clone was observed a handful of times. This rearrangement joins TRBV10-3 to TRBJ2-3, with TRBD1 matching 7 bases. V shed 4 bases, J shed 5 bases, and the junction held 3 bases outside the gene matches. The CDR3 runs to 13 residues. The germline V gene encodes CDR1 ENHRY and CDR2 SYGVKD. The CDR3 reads CAISGGTEDTQYF. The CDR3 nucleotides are TGTGCCATCAGTGGGGGGACAGAAGATACGCAGTATTTT.

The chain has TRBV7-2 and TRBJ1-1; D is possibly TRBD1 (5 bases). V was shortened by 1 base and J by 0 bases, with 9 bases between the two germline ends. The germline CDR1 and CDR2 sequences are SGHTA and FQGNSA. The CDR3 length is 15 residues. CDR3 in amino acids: CASSLEDSMNTEAFF. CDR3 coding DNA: TGTGCCAGCAGCTTAGAAGACAGCATGAACACTGAAGCTTTCTTT.

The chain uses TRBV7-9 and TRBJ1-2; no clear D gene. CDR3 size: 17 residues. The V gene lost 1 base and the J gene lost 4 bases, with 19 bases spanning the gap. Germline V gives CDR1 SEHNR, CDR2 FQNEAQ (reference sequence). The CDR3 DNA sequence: TGTGCCAGCAGCTTAGAATTGGACCTCTCCCCCCCCTATGGCTACACCTTC. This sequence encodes CASSLELDLSPPYGYTF.

The CDR3 bases are TGCGCCAGCAGCTTGGCGGGACAAATTGGACCCAATTCACCCCTCCACTTT. Translating gives CASSLAGQIGPNSPLHF. This chain uses TRBV5-1 with TRBJ1-6; the D gene is possibly TRBD1 (6 bases). The V gene's germline CDR1 is SGHRS and CDR2 YFSETQ. V was trimmed by 0 bases and J by 7 bases, leaving 17 bases between them. The CDR3 sequence is 17 residues long.

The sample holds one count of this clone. The CDR3 reads CASSFRGALTGELFF. The CDR3 DNA is TGTGCCAGCAGTTTCAGGGGGGCCCTCACCGGGGAGCTGTTTTTT. The chain combines TRBV6-5 with TRBJ2-2; a possible D gene is TRBD1 (7 bases). Germline V gene lookup returns CDR1 MNHEY and CDR2 SVGAGI. The ends were cut back, 4 bases at V and 4 bases at J, with 13 bases in the middle. This CDR3 is built from 15 residues.

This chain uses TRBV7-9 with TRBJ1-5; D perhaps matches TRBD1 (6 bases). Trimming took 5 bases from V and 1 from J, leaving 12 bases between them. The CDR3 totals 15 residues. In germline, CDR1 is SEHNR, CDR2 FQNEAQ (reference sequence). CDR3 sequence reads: CASSGGEWSNQPQHF. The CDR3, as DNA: TGTGCCAGCAGCGGGGGCGAGTGGAGCAATCAGCCCCAGCATTTT. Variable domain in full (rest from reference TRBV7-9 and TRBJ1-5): DTGVSQNPRHKITKRGQNVTFRCDPISEHNRLYWYRQTLGQGPEFLTYFQNEAQLEKSRLLSDRFSAERPKGSFSTLEIQRTEQGDSAMYLCASSGGEWSNQPQHFGDGTRLSIL.

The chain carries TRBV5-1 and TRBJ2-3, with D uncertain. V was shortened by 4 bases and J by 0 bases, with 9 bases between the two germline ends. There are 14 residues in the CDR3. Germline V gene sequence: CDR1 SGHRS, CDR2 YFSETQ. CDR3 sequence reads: CASSLPTSTDTQYF. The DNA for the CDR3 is TGCGCCAGCAGCCTTCCGACTAGCACAGATACGCAGTATTTT.

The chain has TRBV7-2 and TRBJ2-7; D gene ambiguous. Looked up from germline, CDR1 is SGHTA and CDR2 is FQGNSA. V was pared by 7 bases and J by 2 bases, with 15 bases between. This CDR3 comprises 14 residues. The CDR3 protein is CASIRSPTAYEQYF. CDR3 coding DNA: TGTGCCAGCATTCGGTCCCCTACGGCCTACGAGCAGTACTTC.

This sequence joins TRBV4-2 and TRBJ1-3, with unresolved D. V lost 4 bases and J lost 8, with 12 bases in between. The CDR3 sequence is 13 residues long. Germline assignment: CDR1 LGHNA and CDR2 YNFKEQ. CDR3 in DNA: TGTGCCAGCAGCCCCCTAGGTGCGGACACCATATATTTT. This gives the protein CASSPLGADTIYF.

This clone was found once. The CDR3 loop reads CASSLQGPVGGAVSNQPQHF. In DNA form, the CDR3 reads TGTGCCAGCAGTTTACAGGGGCCTGTGGGGGGCGCGGTGAGCAATCAGCCCCAGCATTTT. The rearrangement joins TRBV27 to TRBJ1-5, with D possibly matching TRBD1 (6 bases). Germline V gene sequence: CDR1 MNHEY, CDR2 SMNVEV (reference sequence). The CDR3 spans 20 residues. V gave up 2 bases and J gave up 1 base, with 24 bases separating them.

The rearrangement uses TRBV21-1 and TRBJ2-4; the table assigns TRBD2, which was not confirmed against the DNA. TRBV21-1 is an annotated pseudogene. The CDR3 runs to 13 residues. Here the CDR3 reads CASSTGRGNIQYF. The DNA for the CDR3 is TGTGCCAGCAGCACCGGGAGGGGGAACATTCAGTACTTC.

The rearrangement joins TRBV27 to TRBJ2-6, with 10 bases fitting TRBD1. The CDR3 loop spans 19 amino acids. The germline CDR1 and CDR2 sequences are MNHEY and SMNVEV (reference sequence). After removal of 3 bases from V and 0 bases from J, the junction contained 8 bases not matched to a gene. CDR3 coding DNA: TGTGCCAGCAGTTTGGGGGCGACAGGGGGCGACTCTGGGGCCAACGTCCTGACTTTC. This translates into CASSLGATGGDSGANVLTF.

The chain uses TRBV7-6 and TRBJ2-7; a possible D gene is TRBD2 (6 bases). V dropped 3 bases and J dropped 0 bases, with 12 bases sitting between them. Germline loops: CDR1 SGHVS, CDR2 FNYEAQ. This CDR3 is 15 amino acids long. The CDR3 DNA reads TGTGCCAGCAGCTTGCTAGCGACGGACTCCTACGAGCAGTACTTC. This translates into CASSLLATDSYEQYF.

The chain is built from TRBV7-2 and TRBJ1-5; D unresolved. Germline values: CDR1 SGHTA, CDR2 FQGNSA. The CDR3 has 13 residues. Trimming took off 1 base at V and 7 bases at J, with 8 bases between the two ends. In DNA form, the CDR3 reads TGTGCCAGCAGCTTAGGCCCGGGCCAGCCCCAGCATTTT. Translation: CASSLGPGQPQHF.

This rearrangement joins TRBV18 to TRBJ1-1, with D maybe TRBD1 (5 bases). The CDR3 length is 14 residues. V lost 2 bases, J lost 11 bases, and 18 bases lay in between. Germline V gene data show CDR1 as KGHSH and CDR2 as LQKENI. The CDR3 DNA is TGTGCCAGCTCACCAAAGGCCTCGGGGGAAGGGGCTTTCTTT. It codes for CASSPKASGEGAFF.

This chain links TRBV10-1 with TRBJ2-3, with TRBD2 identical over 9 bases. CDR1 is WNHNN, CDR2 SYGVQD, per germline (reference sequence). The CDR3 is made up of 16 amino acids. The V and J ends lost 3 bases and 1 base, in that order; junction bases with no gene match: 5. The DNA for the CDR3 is TGCGCCAGCAGTGATTTGAGCGGGGGGCGCACAGATACGCAGTATTTT. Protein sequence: CASSDLSGGRTDTQYF.

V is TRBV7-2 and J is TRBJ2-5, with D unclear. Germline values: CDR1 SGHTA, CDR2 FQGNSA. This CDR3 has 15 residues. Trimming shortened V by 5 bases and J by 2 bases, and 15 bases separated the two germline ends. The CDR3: CASSPYAAVQETQYF. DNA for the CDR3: TGTGCCAGCAGCCCCTATGCGGCGGTTCAAGAGACCCAGTACTTC.

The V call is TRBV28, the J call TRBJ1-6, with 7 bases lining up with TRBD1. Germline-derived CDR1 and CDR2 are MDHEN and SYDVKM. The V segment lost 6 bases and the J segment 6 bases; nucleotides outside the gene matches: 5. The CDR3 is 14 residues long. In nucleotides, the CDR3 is TGTGCCAGCAGAGAAGACAGGGTTAATTCACCCCTCCACTTT. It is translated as CASREDRVNSPLHF.

Here the CDR3 reads CASSEAGGGRVSTDTQYF. The CDR3 nucleotides read TGCGCCAGCAGTGAGGCAGGGGGAGGGCGGGTTAGCACAGATACGCAGTATTTT. The chain is built from TRBV10-2 and TRBJ2-3, with D tentatively TRBD1 or TRBD2 (7 bases each). CDR1 and CDR2 from the germline V gene are WSHSY and SAAADI. Trimming pared 2 bases from V and 0 bases from J, leaving 18 bases between. This CDR3 spans 18 amino acids.

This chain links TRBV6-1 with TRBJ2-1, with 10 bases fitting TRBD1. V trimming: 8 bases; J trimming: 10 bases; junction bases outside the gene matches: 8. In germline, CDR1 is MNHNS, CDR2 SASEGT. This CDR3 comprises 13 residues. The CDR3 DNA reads TGTGCCAGCGAGGACAGGGGGTTTAACGAGCAGTTCTTC. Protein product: CASEDRGFNEQFF.

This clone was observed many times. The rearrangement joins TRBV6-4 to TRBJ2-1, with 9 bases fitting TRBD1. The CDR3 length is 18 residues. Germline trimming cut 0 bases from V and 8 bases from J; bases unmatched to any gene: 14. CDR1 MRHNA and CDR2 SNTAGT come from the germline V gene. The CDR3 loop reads CASSDSGGQGGLGDEQFF. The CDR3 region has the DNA TGTGCCAGCAGTGACTCGGGGGGACAGGGAGGATTAGGGGATGAGCAGTTCTTC.

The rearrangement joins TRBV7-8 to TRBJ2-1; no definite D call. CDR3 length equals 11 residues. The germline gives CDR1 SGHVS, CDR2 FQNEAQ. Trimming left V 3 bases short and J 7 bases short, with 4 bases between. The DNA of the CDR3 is TGTGCCAGCAGCTTCGGTAATGAGCAGTTCTTC. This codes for CASSFGNEQFF.

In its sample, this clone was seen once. The CDR3 is CASHRDSNSGNTIYF. CDR3 sequence (DNA): TGCGCCAGCCACCGGGACAGCAACTCTGGAAACACCATATATTTT. The chain links TRBV5-1 to TRBJ1-3, with 7 bases aligning to TRBD1. The CDR3 length is 15 residues. Trimming cost V 7 bases and J 0 bases; bases outside gene matches: 7. The V gene's germline CDR1 is SGHRS and CDR2 YFSETQ.

CDR3 region: CASSFGRPWVEGNSPLHF. The CDR3 DNA follows: TGTGCCAGCAGTTTCGGACGGCCTTGGGTAGAAGGGAATTCACCCCTCCACTTT. The chain has TRBV28 and TRBJ1-6; D is ambiguous. Trimming took off 3 bases at V and 7 bases at J, with 22 bases between the two ends. The CDR3 spans 18 residues. Germline CDR1 is MDHEN and CDR2 is SYDVKM. Combining the CDR3 with reference TRBV28 and TRBJ1-6 gives the whole variable domain DVKVTQSSRYLVKRTGEKVFLECVQDMDHENMFWYRQDPGLGLRLIYFSYDVKMKEKGDIPEGYSVSREKKERFSLILESASTNQTSMYLCASSFGRPWVEGNSPLHFGNGTRLTVT.

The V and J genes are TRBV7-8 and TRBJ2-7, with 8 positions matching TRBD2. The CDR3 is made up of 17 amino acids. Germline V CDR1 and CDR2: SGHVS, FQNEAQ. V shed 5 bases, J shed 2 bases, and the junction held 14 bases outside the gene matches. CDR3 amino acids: CASSNNPAGVPAYEQYF. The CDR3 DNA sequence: TGTGCCAGCAGCAATAACCCAGCGGGGGTCCCAGCCTACGAGCAGTACTTC. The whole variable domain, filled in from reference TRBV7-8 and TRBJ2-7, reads GAGVSQSPRYKVAKRGQDVALRCDPISGHVSLFWYQQALGQGPEFLTYFQNEAQLDKSGLPSDRFFAERPEGSVSTLKIQRTQQEDSAVYLCASSNNPAGVPAYEQYFGPGTRLTVT.

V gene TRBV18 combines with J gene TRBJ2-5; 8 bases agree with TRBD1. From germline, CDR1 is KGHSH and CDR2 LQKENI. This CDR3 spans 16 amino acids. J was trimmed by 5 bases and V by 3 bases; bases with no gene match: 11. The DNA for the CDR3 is TGTGCCAGCTCACCTCTCATGGACAGGGCTAGGGAGACCCAGTACTTC. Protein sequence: CASSPLMDRARETQYF.

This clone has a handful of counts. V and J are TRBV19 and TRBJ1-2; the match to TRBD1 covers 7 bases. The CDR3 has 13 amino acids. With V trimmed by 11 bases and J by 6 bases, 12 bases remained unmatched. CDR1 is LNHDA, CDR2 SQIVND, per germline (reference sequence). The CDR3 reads CAVQRRQGHGYTF. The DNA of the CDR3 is TGTGCCGTCCAACGCCGACAGGGCCATGGCTACACCTTC.